The present T cell receptor beta chain was sequenced within a study of Graves' ophthalmopathy and Graves' hyperthyroidism. Across the study: Prior to any treatment, peripheral blood was collected at the time of initial diagnosis.

Findings and caveats of the study: Blood shared most expanded thyroid clonotypes above 0.001 frequency.

Hyperthyroidism was classified as stable if no ophthalmopathy occurred within 18 months of follow-up. The study amplified TCR beta CDR3 regions using RNA transcripts. In the first round, RT-PCR was carried out with HTBI primers, and a multiplex PCR formed the second round. A single record per CDR3 protein comes from TCRdb applying MiXCR to the multiplex PCR reads. The sample shows some 410,000 distinct CDR3 sequences, around 20% of them seen only once. At least ten counts were recorded for this clonotype. Its specificity is not known. In germline, CDR1 is MNHEY, CDR2 SVGAGI. This CDR3 is 14 amino acids long. V lost 2 bases, J lost 1 base, and 9 bases lay in between.

The V and J genes are TRBV6-5 and TRBJ2-7, with D uncertain. Sequencing was performed on peripheral blood. The sequence came from a woman between 18 and 30 years old with stable Graves' hyperthyroidism. CDR3 DNA: TGTGCCAGCAGTTACAGGGTAGATTCCTACGAGCAGTACTTC. It yields the protein CASSYRVDSYEQYF.